The rows below give T cell receptor beta chains drawn from one sample of a study of blood T cell repertoires in COVID-19. TCRdb's table, derived via immunoSEQ multiplex PCR, lists solely in-frame clones and lacks some. In the table there are some 330,000 clones, just over 85% of which are singletons. Source material: PBMCs or T cells enriched from blood (not recorded which). Receptors were obtained from a man aged 30 to 39 who had recovered from COVID-19. The CDR3 runs from the conserved cysteine through the conserved F or W. A D gene is named only where the DNA matches it firmly. Rows may omit the clone size; those that give it use once, few, many or a size class.

clone_size | d_call | j_call | v_call | cdr3_nt | cdr3_aa
. | . | TRBJ2-1 | TRBV11-3 | TGTGCCAGCAGCTTAGCGTTTGAGCAGTTCTTC | CASSLAFEQFF
. | TRBD1 | TRBJ1-3 | TRBV11-2 | TGTGCCAGCGTAACAGGGGGCTTTGGAAACACCATATATTTT | CASVTGGFGNTIYF
few | TRBD1 | TRBJ1-1 | TRBV11-3 | TGTGCCAGCAGCCCACGGACAGGAACTGAAGCTTTCTTT | CASSPRTGTEAFF
. | TRBD1 | TRBJ2-7 | TRBV18 | TGTGCCAGCTCACCCTTACAGGGGCAAGAGCAGTACTTC | CASSPLQGQEQYF
few | . | TRBJ2-2 | TRBV2 | TGTGCCAGCAGTGTGTCGAGCATAGCCGGGGAGCTGTTTTTT | CASSVSSIAGELFF
. | . | TRBJ1-2 | TRBV5-4 | TGTGCCAGCAGCTTTCAGGGCAACTATGGCTACACCTTC | CASSFQGNYGYTF
. | TRBD1 | TRBJ2-3 | TRBV6-5 | TGTGCCAGCAGTTACTCCGGGGACAGGGGGACGCAGTATTTT | CASSYSGDRGTQYF
. | . | TRBJ1-2 | TRBV30 | TGTGCCTGGAGTGGAACCAGGGGCTATGGCTACACCTTC | CAWSGTRGYGYTF
. | TRBD2 | TRBJ2-5 | TRBV10-2 | TGCGCCAGCAGTGTAGGGGGTAGCGGGGGGTCGGGGCAAGAGACCCAGTACTTC | CASSVGGSGGSGQETQYF
. | . | TRBJ1-2 | TRBV10-1 | TGCGCCAGCAGTGAGTCTATATACTATGGCTACACCTTC | CASSESIYYGYTF
. | TRBD1 | TRBJ1-2 | TRBV19 | TGTGCCAGTAGTGTCTCACAGGGGGCGGACTATGGCTACACCTTC | CASSVSQGADYGYTF
. | . | TRBJ2-1 | TRBV5-4 | TGTGCCAGCAGCGGCCCGGCGGGCAATGAGCAGTTCTTC | CASSGPAGNEQFF
. | TRBD1 | TRBJ1-4 | TRBV30 | TGTGCCTGGAGGGGACAGAATAATGAAAAACTGTTTTTT | CAWRGQNNEKLFF
. | TRBD1 | TRBJ1-1 | TRBV19 | TGTGCCAGTAGTACCCAGGGGGCGATAACTGAAGCTTTCTTT | CASSTQGAITEAFF
. | TRBD2 | TRBJ2-7 | TRBV4-2 | TGTGCCAGCAGCCAAGATCTCGGGGGGGCCATAGAGCAGTACTTC | CASSQDLGGAIEQYF
. | . | TRBJ1-6 | TRBV28 | TGTGCCAGCAGTTTACGGACACATAATTCACCCCTCCACTTT | CASSLRTHNSPLHF
. | . | TRBJ1-1 | TRBV19 | TGTGCCAGTATCACCCGAGGGCGTAAAGGGAACACTGAAGCTTTCTTT | CASITRGRKGNTEAFF
. | TRBD1 | TRBJ1-2 | TRBV7-2 | TGTGCCAGCAGCTTAGTCGCGACCCGACAGGGGGCTTCGGTCTATGGCTACACCTTC | CASSLVATRQGASVYGYTF
few | . | TRBJ1-4 | TRBV5-5 | TGTGCCAGCAGCCTACAGGGCACTAATGAAAAACTGTTTTTT | CASSLQGTNEKLFF
. | . | TRBJ1-3 | TRBV5-5 | TGTGCCAGCAGCTTCCCAGGACAGAGCTCTGGAAACACCATATATTTT | CASSFPGQSSGNTIYF
few | TRBD2 | TRBJ2-2 | TRBV5-4 | TGTGCCAGCACCGGACTAGCGGGAGGGCTTACCGGGGAGCTGTTTTTT | CASTGLAGGLTGELFF
. | TRBD1 | TRBJ2-5 | TRBV19 | TGTGCAGCCGGGACAGGGGGTTTGGAGACCCAGTACTTC | CAAGTGGLETQYF
. | TRBD1 | TRBJ1-5 | TRBV19 | TGTGCCAGTATCCCACAGGGGTCCAATCAGCCCCAGCATTTT | CASIPQGSNQPQHF
. | TRBD1 | TRBJ1-2 | TRBV10-3 | TGTGCCATCAGTGGGGGACAGGGAAAAGGCTACACCTTC | CAISGGQGKGYTF
. | TRBD1 | TRBJ1-1 | TRBV3-1/TRBV3-2 | TGTGCCAGCAGCCTTGGGACAGGGGGTTCTGGAGCTTTCTTT | CASSLGTGGSGAFF
. | . | TRBJ1-5 | TRBV28 | TGTGCCAGCAGTTTAGCAGGGTACGGCAATCAGCCCCAGCATTTT | CASSLAGYGNQPQHF
. | . | TRBJ2-2 | TRBV30 | TGTGCCTTCTCCGGCACCGGGGAGCTGTTTTTT | CAFSGTGELFF